This entry lists 14 T cell receptor beta chains sequenced from one sample in a study of Ad26.COV2.S vaccination and SARS-CoV-2 variants. Sample treatment: roughly 20 received Ad26.COV2.S at low or high dose, single or two shots; roughly five received placebo; per-sample allocation not given. The samples date from day 63 after the first vaccine or placebo injection. Only in-frame clones appear in the TCRdb table, and some are missing; sequencing was by immunoSEQ multiplex PCR. The sample yields more than 250,000 clones, around 87% seen once. The sample in question was peripheral blood, obtained in a trial of Ad26.COV2.S vaccine versus placebo. These receptors were taken from a person between 18 and 65 years old who received the Ad26.COV2.S COVID-19 vaccine or a placebo.

The chain recombines TRBV20-1 with TRBJ2-7, with 9 bases matching TRBD1. From germline, CDR1 is DFQATT and CDR2 SNEGSKA (reference sequence). V was clipped by 6 bases and J by 6 bases; unmatched bases: 3. The CDR3 totals 11 residues. DNA of the CDR3: TGCAGTGCACTGGACAGGGGCGAGCAGTACTTC. It encodes CSALDRGEQYF.

This chain joins TRBV7-9 and TRBJ2-1; 8 bases align to TRBD1. This CDR3 comprises 15 residues. Unmatched junction bases numbered 6, after V lost 4 bases and J lost 4 bases. Looked up from germline, CDR1 is SEHNR and CDR2 is FQNEAQ (reference sequence). CDR3 sequence: CASSWGQAIYNEQFF. Here the CDR3 DNA reads TGTGCCAGCAGCTGGGGACAGGCTATTTACAATGAGCAGTTCTTC. Full variable domain (missing parts from reference TRBV7-9 and TRBJ2-1): DTGVSQNPRHKITKRGQNVTFRCDPISEHNRLYWYRQTLGQGPEFLTYFQNEAQLEKSRLLSDRFSAERPKGSFSTLEIQRTEQGDSAMYLCASSWGQAIYNEQFFGPGTRLTVL.

CDR3 loop: CAWRGDWSANYGYTF. The CDR3 bases are TGTGCCTGGAGGGGGGATTGGAGCGCTAACTATGGCTACACCTTC. The V and J genes are TRBV30 and TRBJ1-2, with D possibly matching TRBD1 (5 bases). This CDR3 has 15 residues. V shed 3 bases and J shed 0 bases, with 14 bases lying between them. In germline, CDR1 is GTSNPN, CDR2 SVGIG (reference sequence).

This chain's CDR3 is CASSIGTGTYEQYF. The DNA for the CDR3 is TGTGCCAGTAGTATAGGGACAGGGACCTACGAGCAGTACTTC. The V call is TRBV19, the J call TRBJ2-7; 8 nucleotides agree with TRBD1. V gave up 1 base and J gave up 2 bases; unmatched junction bases: 1. Per germline, CDR1 LNHDA and CDR2 SQIVND (reference sequence). CDR3 size: 14 residues.

The V gene is TRBV5-5, the J gene TRBJ1-2; no clear D gene. Trimming took off 0 bases at V and 4 bases at J, with 10 bases between the two ends. Germline lookup yields CDR1 SGHKS and CDR2 YYEKEE (reference sequence). CDR3 length: 14 amino acids. CDR3 sequence (DNA): TGTGCCAGCAGCTTGGCTGCAGGCCCCTATGGCTACACCTTC. Translation gives CASSLAAGPYGYTF.

The chain couples TRBV2 to TRBJ2-7, with 7 positions matching TRBD2. In germline, CDR1 is SNHLY, CDR2 FYNNEI. The CDR3 extends over 13 amino acids. V was pared by 6 bases and J by 4 bases, with 6 bases of the junction left unmatched. The CDR3 bases are TGTGCCAGCAGGACTCAGGGAGGGTACGAGCAGTACTTC. As protein: CASRTQGGYEQYF.

This chain joins TRBV19 and TRBJ1-1; D perhaps matches TRBD1 (6 bases). The CDR3 sequence is 17 residues long. V was clipped by 3 bases and J by 7 bases, with 24 bases between them. Germline V gene sequence: CDR1 LNHDA, CDR2 SQIVND (reference sequence). The CDR3: CASSIIRMGGKRDEAFF. The CDR3 nucleotides read TGTGCCAGTAGTATCATTAGGATGGGGGGCAAGAGGGATGAAGCTTTCTTT.

CDR3 nucleotides: TGTGCCAGCAGAAAAGGGGGCGGTGAGACCCAGTACTTC. Amino acids: CASRKGGGETQYF. This rearrangement joins TRBV5-4 to TRBJ2-5; 7 bases match TRBD1. V lost 5 bases and J lost 5; bases outside the gene matches: 6. This CDR3 has 13 amino acids. Germline V gene data show CDR1 as SGHNT and CDR2 as YYREEE (reference sequence).

V and J are TRBV27 and TRBJ1-2, with 9 bases identical to TRBD1. The trim removed 3 bases at V and 0 bases at J, leaving 8 bases unmatched. This CDR3 contains 17 residues. Germline-derived CDR1 and CDR2 are MNHEY and SMNVEV (reference sequence). The CDR3 loop reads CASSFSGTGPSNYGYTF. The DNA for the CDR3 is TGTGCCAGCAGTTTTTCCGGGACAGGGCCCTCTAACTATGGCTACACCTTC.

The chain employs TRBV4-1 and TRBJ1-2, with 10 nucleotides matching TRBD1. This CDR3 is built from 14 residues. V lost 4 bases, J lost 4 bases, and 3 bases stayed unmatched. Germline-derived CDR1 and CDR2 are MGHRA and YSYEKL. CDR3 protein: CASSPRDRGYGYTF. The CDR3, as DNA: TGCGCCAGCAGCCCCAGGGACAGGGGCTATGGCTACACCTTC.

This clone was counted a few times. The CDR3 protein is CASSLALGKQYEQYF. The CDR3, as DNA: TGTGCCAGCAGCTTGGCCCTGGGGAAGCAGTACGAGCAGTACTTC. V usage is TRBV5-5 and J usage is TRBJ2-7; no clear D gene. CDR3 length equals 15 residues. V gave up 0 bases and J gave up 4 bases, with 14 bases separating them. Germline V gene data show CDR1 as SGHKS and CDR2 as YYEKEE (reference sequence).

In this sample, this clone turned up once. The chain couples TRBV7-8 to TRBJ1-3; possible D gene TRBD1, 5 bases. This CDR3 region has 13 residues. From germline, CDR1 is SGHVS and CDR2 FQNEAQ. V was shortened by 3 bases and J by 6 bases, with 9 bases between the two germline ends. Here the CDR3 DNA reads TGTGCCAGCAGCTTTCAGGGAACAAACACCATATATTTT. Its translation is CASSFQGTNTIYF.

The V gene is TRBV10-3, the J gene TRBJ2-7; TRBD2 matches at 8 bases. Germline assignment: CDR1 ENHRY and CDR2 SYGVKD. With V trimmed by 4 bases and J by 1 base, 21 bases remained unmatched. The CDR3 is made up of 20 amino acids. The CDR3 spells CAISASSWTSRAGLSYEQYF. In nucleotides, the CDR3 is TGTGCCATCAGTGCATCAAGTTGGACTAGCAGGGCAGGGCTTTCCTACGAGCAGTACTTC.

V gene TRBV7-9 combines with J gene TRBJ2-7; 7 bases fit TRBD1. There are 14 residues in the CDR3. Germline CDR1 is SEHNR and CDR2 is FQNEAQ (reference sequence). The V gene end was trimmed by 5 bases and the J gene end by 4 bases; junction bases not matched to a gene: 8. The CDR3 sequence: CASSPQGSPYEQYF. The CDR3 nucleotides read TGTGCCAGCAGCCCACAGGGGTCACCATACGAGCAGTACTTC.